This paragraph reports one T cell receptor beta chain. The sample comes from a study of blood T cells in healthy people across ages. Alongside a J-beta primer mix, a sample-barcoded 5' primer served in a second PCR lasting about 7 to 12 cycles. MiXCR, applied by TCRdb to the 5' RACE reads, yields one record per CDR3 protein. Among about 1,400,000 distinct CDR3 sequences, approximately 63% were seen once, and the ten largest hold 6.5% to 8.5%. Specimen: blood. The origin of this receptor is a man in his late teens or twenties in good health.

The DNA of the CDR3 is TGTGCCAGCGCGACACTCGTAGCGGGGGGCACCGGGGAGCTGTTTTTT. Its protein is CASATLVAGGTGELFF. The J gene is TRBJ2-2, the V gene TRBV27, with 10 bases that match TRBD2. The junction had 10 bases not matched to a gene; V was cut back by 8 bases and J by 4 bases. Germline values: CDR1 MNHEY, CDR2 SMNVEV (reference sequence). This CDR3 has 16 residues.